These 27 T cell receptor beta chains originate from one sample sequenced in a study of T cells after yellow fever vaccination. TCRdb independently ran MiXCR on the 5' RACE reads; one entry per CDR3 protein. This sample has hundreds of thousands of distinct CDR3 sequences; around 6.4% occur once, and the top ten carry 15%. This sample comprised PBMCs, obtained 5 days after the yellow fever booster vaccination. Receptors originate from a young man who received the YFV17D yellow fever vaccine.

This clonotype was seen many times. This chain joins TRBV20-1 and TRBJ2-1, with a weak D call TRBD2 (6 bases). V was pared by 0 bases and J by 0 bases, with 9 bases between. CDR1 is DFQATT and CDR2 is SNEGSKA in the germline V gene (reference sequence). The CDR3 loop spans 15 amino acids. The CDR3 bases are TGCAGTGCTAGAGACGCGGGGAGCTCCTACAATGAGCAGTTCTTC. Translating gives CSARDAGSSYNEQFF.

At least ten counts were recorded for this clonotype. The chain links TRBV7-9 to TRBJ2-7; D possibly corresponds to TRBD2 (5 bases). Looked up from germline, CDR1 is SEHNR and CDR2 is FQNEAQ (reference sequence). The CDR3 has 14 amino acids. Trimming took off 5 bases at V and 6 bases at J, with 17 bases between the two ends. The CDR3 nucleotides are TGTGCCAGCAGCCTCCCGGGAACTAGTAGCGAGCAGTACTTC. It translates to CASSLPGTSSEQYF.

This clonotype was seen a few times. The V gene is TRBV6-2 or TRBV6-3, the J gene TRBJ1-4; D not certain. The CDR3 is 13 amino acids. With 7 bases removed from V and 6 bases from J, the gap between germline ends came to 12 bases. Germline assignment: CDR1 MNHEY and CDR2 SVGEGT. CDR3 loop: CASTLDLDEKLFF. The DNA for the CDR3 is TGTGCCAGCACCCTGGACCTCGATGAAAAACTGTTTTTT.

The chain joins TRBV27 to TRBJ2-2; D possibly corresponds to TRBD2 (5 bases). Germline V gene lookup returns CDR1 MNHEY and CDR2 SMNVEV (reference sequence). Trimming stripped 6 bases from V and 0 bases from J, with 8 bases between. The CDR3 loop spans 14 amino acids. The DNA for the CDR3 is TGTGCCAGCAGAAGGGAGACGAACACCGGGGAGCTGTTTTTT. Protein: CASRRETNTGELFF.

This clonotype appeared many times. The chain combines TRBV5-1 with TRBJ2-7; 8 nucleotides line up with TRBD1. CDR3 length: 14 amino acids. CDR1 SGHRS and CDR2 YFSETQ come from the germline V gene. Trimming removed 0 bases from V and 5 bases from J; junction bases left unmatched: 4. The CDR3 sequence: CASSLGTGIHEQYF. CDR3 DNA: TGCGCCAGCAGCTTGGGGACAGGGATCCACGAGCAGTACTTC.

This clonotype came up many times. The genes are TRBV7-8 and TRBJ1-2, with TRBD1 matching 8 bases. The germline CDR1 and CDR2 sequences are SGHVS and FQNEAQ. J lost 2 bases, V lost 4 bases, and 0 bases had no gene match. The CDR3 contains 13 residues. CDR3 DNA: TGTGCCAGCAGCTGGGACAGGAACTATGGCTACACCTTC. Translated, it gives CASSWDRNYGYTF. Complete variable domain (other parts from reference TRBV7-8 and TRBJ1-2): GAGVSQSPRYKVAKRGQDVALRCDPISGHVSLFWYQQALGQGPEFLTYFQNEAQLDKSGLPSDRFFAERPEGSVSTLKIQRTQQEDSAVYLCASSWDRNYGYTFGSGTRLTVV.

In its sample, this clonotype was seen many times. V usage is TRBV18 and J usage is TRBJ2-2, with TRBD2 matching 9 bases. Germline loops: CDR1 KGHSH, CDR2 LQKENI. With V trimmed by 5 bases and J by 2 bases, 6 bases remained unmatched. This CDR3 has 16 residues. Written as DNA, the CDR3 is TGTGCCAGCTCAAGATCTAGCGGGACTAACACCGGGGAGCTGTTTTTT. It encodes CASSRSSGTNTGELFF.

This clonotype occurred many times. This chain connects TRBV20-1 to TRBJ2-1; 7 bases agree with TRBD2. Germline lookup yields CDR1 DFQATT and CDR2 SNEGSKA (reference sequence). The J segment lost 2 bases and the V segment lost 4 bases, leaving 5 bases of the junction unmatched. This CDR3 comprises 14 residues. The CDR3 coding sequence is TGCAGTGCTACTAGCGGCGCAACCTACAATGAGCAGTTCTTC. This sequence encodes CSATSGATYNEQFF.

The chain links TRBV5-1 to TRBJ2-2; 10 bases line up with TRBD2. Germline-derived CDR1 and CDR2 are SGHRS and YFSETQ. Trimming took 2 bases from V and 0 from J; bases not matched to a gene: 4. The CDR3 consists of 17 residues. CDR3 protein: CASSLTAGGPNTGELFF. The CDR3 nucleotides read TGCGCCAGCAGCTTAACAGCGGGAGGGCCGAACACCGGGGAGCTGTTTTTT.

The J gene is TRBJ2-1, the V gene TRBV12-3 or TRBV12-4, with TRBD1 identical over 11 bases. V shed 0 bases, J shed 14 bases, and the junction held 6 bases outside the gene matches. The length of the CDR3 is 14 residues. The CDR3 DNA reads TGTGCCAGCAGTTTAGCGCATCGGGGACAGGGGGAGTTCTTC. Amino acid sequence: CASSLAHRGQGEFF.

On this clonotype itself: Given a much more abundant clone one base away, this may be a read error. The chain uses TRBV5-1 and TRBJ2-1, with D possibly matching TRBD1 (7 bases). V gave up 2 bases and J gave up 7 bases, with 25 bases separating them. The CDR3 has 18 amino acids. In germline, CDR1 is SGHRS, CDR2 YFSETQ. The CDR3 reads CASSFNIRLDREINEQFF. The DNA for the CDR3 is TGCGCCAGCAGCTTTAACATACGACTAGACAGGGAAATTAATGAGCAGTTCTTC.

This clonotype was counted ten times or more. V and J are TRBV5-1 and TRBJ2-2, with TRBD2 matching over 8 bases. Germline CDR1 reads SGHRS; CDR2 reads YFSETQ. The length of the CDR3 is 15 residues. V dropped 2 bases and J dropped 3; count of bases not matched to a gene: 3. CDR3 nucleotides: TGCGCCAGCAGCTTAGCGGGAGTGGACACCGGGGAGCTGTTTTTT. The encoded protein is CASSLAGVDTGELFF. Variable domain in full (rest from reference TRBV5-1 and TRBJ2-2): KAGVTQTPRYLIKTRGQQVTLSCSPISGHRSVSWYQQTPGQGLQFLFEYFSETQRNKGNFPGRFSGRQFSNSRSEMNVSTLELGDSALYLCASSLAGVDTGELFFGEGSRLTVL.

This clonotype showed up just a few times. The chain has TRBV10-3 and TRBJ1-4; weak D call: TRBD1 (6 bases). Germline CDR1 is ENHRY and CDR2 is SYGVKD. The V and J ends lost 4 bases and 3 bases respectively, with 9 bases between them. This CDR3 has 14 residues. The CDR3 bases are TGTGCCATCAGTGTGGACAGCTCTAATGAAAAACTGTTTTTT. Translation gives CAISVDSSNEKLFF.

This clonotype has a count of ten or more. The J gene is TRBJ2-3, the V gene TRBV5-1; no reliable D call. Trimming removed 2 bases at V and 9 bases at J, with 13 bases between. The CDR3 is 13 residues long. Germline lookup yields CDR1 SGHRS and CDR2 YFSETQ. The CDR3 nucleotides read TGCGCCAGCAGCTTTGGCGACAAAGAGACGCAGTATTTT. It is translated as CASSFGDKETQYF.

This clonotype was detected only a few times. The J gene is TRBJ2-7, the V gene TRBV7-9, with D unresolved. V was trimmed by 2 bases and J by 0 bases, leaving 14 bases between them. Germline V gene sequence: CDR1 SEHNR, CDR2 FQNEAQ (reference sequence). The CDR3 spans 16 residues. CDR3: CASSLWVGQSSYEQYF. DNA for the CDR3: TGTGCCAGCAGCTTATGGGTAGGGCAAAGCTCCTACGAGCAGTACTTC.

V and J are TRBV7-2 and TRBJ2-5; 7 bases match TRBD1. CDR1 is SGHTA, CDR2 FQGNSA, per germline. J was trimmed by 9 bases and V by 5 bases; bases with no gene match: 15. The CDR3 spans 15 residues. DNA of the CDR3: TGTGCCAGCAGCGAGACGACAGGGACGGGGAGATCCCAGTACTTC. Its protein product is CASSETTGTGRSQYF. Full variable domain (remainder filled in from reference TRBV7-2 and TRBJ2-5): GAGVSQSPSNKVTEKGKDVELRCDPISGHTALYWYRQSLGQGLEFLIYFQGNSAPDKSGLPSDRFSAERTGGSVSTLTIQRTQQEDSAVYLCASSETTGTGRSQYFGPGTRLLVL.

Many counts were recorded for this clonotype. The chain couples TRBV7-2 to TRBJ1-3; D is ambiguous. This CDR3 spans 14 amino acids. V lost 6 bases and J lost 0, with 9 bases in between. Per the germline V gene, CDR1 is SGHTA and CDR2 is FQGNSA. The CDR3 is CASSPYGSGNTIYF. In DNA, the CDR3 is TGTGCCAGCAGTCCTTACGGCTCTGGAAACACCATATATTTT.

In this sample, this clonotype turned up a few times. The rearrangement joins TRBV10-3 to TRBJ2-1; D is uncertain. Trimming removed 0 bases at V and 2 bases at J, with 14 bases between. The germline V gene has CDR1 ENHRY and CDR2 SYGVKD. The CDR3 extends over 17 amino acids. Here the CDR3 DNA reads TGTGCCATCAGTGAGTCTCGAGCTGGGCGGCCCTACAATGAGCAGTTCTTC. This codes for CAISESRAGRPYNEQFF.

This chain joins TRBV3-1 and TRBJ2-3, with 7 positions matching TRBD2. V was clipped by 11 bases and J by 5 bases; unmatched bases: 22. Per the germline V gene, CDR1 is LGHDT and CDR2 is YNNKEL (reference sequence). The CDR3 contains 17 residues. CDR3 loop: CACTQHLVSGGGDTQYF. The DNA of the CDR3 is TGTGCCTGCACCCAACACCTGGTCTCGGGAGGAGGAGATACGCAGTATTTT.

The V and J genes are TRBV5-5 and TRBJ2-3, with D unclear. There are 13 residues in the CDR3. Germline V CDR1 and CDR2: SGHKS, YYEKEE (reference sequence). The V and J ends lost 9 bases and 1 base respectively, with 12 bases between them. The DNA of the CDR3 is TGTGCCACCGATATCGGCGGCACAGATACGCAGTATTTT. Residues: CATDIGGTDTQYF.

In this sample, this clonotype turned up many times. The CDR3: CASSLGLEGVGQFF. For the CDR3, the DNA is TGCGCCAGCAGCTTGGGACTAGAGGGAGTCGGGCAGTTCTTC. V gene TRBV5-1 combines with J gene TRBJ2-1, with D possibly matching TRBD2 (6 bases). CDR3 length equals 14 residues. The V gene's germline CDR1 is SGHRS and CDR2 YFSETQ. Trimming removed 0 bases at V and 12 bases at J, with 16 bases between.

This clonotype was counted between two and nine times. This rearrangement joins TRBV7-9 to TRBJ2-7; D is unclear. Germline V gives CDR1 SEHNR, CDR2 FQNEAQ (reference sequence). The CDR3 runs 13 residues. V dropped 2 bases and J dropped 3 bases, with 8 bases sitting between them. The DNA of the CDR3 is TGTGCCAGCAGCTTAAACGCGGTCTACGAGCAGTACTTC. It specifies CASSLNAVYEQYF.

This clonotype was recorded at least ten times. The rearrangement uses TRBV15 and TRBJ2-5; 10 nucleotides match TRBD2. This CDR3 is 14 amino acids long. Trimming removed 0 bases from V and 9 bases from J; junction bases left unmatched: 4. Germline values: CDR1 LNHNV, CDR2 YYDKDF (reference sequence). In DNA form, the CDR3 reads TGTGCCACCAGCAGAGATCTAGCGGGAGTGTCCCAGTACTTC. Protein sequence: CATSRDLAGVSQYF. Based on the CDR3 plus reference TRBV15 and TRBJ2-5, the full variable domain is DAMVIQNPRYQVTQFGKPVTLSCSQTLNHNVMYWYQQKSSQAPKLLFHYYDKDFNNEADTPDNFQSRRPNTSFCFLDIRSPGLGDTAMYLCATSRDLAGVSQYFGPGTRLLVL.

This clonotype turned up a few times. The CDR3 here is CSVQGDYEQYF. CDR3 sequence (DNA): TGCAGCGTTCAAGGGGACTACGAGCAGTACTTC. The genes are TRBV29-1 and TRBJ2-7; a possible D gene is TRBD1 (5 bases). The V gene's germline CDR1 is SQVTM and CDR2 ANQGSEA. This CDR3 spans 11 amino acids. The V and J ends lost 5 bases and 3 bases respectively, with 8 bases between them.

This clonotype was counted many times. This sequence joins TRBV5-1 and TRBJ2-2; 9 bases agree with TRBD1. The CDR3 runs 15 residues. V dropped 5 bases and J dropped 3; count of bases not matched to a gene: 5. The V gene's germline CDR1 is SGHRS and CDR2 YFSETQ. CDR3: CASSSQGADTGELFF. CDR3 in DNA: TGCGCCAGCAGTTCACAGGGGGCTGACACCGGGGAGCTGTTTTTT.

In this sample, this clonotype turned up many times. CDR3 protein: CASSPTSTDTQYF. Here the CDR3 DNA reads TGTGCCAGCAGTCCAACTAGCACAGATACGCAGTATTTT. V is TRBV18 and J is TRBJ2-3, with D unclear. Germline loops: CDR1 KGHSH, CDR2 LQKENI. This CDR3 has 13 residues. V dropped 8 bases and J dropped 0 bases, with 9 bases sitting between them.

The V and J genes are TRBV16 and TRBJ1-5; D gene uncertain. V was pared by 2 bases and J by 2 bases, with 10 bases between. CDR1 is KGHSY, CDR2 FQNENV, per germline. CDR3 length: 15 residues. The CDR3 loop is CASSQVGRRNQPQHF. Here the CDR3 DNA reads TGTGCCAGCAGCCAAGTAGGAAGGCGCAATCAGCCCCAGCATTTT. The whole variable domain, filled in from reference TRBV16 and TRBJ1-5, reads GEEVAQTPKHLVRGEGQKAKLYCAPIKGHSYVFWYQQVLKNEFKFLISFQNENVFDETGMPKERFSAKCLPNSPCSLEIQATKLEDSAVYFCASSQVGRRNQPQHFGDGTRLSIL.